The present T cell receptor beta chain was sequenced within a study of shared clonotypes between healthy human individuals. Trimming took off 7 bases at V and 7 bases at J, with 5 bases between the two ends. Germline CDR1 reads MNHNS; CDR2 reads SASEGT. This CDR3 is 10 amino acids long. A remark on this clone: What it binds is unknown.

Generated by immunoSEQ multiplex PCR, the TCRdb table keeps only in-frame clones and is missing some. Among over 750,000 clones listed, about 97% were seen once. Naive CD8 isolation took CD45RO-negative cells positively selected for CCR7 and excluded terminally differentiated effector memory CD45RA+ cells. Findings and limits, study-wide: In contrast to clonotypes shared by all four donors, non-shared clonotypes had lower generation probabilities.

The sequence derives from a man younger than 45 in good health. The sample was naive CD8+ T cells sorted from blood. V and J are TRBV6-1 and TRBJ2-1; D not certain. In DNA, the CDR3 is TGTGCCAGCAAACAGAATGAGCAGTTCTTC. Its translation: CASKQNEQFF.